The TCR beta chain described here comes from a study of cytomegalovirus exposure and HLA in healthy donors. Study-level information: The 120 validation repertoires were produced on the same platform as the 670 or so repertoires of the first cohort. This was reported in a later analysis. Study-wide results and caveats: In vitro assays verified that a few CMV-associated chains recognized CMV antigens specifically. Subsequent analysis showed first-cohort TCR clusters tending to co-occur in 120 or so validation repertoires.

V was pared by 0 bases and J by 1 base, with 7 bases of the junction left unmatched. Per germline, CDR1 SGHTA and CDR2 FQGNSA. The CDR3 has 17 amino acids. A remark on this clone: Its target is not known.

Separation from the roughly 670-subject first cohort characterized the roughly 120-subject validation cohort, to which the donors belonged. Clones were sequenced by immunoSEQ multiplex PCR, and TCRdb holds only the in-frame ones, with some missing. The sample yields fewer than 200,000 clones, 80% to 90% seen once. The V and J genes are TRBV7-2 and TRBJ2-5, with 8 bases that match TRBD2. The sequence derives from a woman in her thirties in good health and CMV-seronegative. Sequencing was carried out using PBMCs. Here the CDR3 reads CASSLAGLVQAQETQYF. In nucleotides, the CDR3 is TGTGCCAGCAGCTTAGCGGGACTAGTGCAGGCCCAAGAGACCCAGTACTTC.